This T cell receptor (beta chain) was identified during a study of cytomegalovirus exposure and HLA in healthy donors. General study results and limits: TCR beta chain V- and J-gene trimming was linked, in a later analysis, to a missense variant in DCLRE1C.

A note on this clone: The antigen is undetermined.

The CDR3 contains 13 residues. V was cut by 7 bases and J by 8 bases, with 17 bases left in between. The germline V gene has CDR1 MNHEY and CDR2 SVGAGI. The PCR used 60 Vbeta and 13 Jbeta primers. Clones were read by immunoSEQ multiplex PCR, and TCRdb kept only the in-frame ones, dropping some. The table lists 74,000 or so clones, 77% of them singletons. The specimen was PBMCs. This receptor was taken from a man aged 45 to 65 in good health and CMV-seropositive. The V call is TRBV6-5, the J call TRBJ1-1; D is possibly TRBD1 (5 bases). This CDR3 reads CASKDSVGIEAFF. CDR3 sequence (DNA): TGTGCCAGCAAAGACAGTGTAGGGATAGAAGCTTTCTTT.